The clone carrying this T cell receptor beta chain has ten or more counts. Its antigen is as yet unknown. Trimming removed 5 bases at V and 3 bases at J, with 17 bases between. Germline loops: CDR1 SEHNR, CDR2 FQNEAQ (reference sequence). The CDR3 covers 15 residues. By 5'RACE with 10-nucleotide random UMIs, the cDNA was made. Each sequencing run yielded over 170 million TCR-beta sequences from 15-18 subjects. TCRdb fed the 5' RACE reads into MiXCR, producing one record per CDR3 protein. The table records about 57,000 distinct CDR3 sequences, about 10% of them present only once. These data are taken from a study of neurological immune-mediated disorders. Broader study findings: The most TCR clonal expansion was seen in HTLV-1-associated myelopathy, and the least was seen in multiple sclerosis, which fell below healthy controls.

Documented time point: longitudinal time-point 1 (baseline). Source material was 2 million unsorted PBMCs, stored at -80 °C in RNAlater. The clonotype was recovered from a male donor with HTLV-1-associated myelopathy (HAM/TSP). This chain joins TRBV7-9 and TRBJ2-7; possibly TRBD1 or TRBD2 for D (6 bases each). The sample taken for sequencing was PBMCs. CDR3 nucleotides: TGTGCCAGCAGCAAGGAACTGGGGGGCGTCTACGAGCAGTACTTC. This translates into CASSKELGGVYEQYF.